A single sample gave rise to the 26 T cell receptor beta chains below, sequenced in a study of beta chain features in type 1 diabetes. Every bit of the isolated RNA underwent reverse transcription, so sequencing read expressed TCRB transcripts. Clones were sequenced by immunoSEQ multiplex PCR, and TCRdb holds only the in-frame ones, with some missing. The table shows 120,000 to 150,000 clones, with about an eighth occurring only once. Study observations and caveats: The study found moderately but significantly shorter TCRB CDR3s in all four CD4+ subsets of Type 1 diabetes patients.

Their cognate antigens are unknown. Sequencing was performed on central memory CD4+ T cells from blood. These receptor sequences come from a man younger than 35 with type 1 diabetes.

The rearrangement uses TRBV2 and TRBJ2-7, with 8 bases fitting TRBD1. The V segment lost 7 bases and the J segment 5 bases; nucleotides outside the gene matches: 10. This CDR3 is built from 14 residues. Germline-derived CDR1 and CDR2 are SNHLY and FYNNEI. This CDR3 is CASTKDRASHEQYF. The CDR3, as DNA: TGTGCCAGCACCAAGGACAGGGCTTCACACGAGCAGTACTTC.

This chain's CDR3 is CASSEKSLGTDTQYF. CDR3 sequence (DNA): TGTGCCAGCAGTGAAAAGTCACTCGGGACAGATACGCAGTATTTT. This chain connects TRBV2 to TRBJ2-3; D not resolved. CDR3 length: 15 amino acids. Germline V gives CDR1 SNHLY, CDR2 FYNNEI. The V and J ends lost 2 bases and 3 bases respectively, with 12 bases between them.

This clone was seen repeatedly, ten times or more. As DNA, the CDR3 is TGTGCCTGGAGTCTACAGGGCGGTCAGCCCCAGCATTTT. Translating it yields CAWSLQGGQPQHF. The chain recombines TRBV30 with TRBJ1-5; a possible D gene is TRBD1 (6 bases). Germline V gene data show CDR1 as GTSNPN and CDR2 as SVGIG (reference sequence). This CDR3 has 13 residues. V was cut by 2 bases and J by 6 bases, with 11 bases left in between.

This clone was observed at least ten times. The chain recombines TRBV29-1 with TRBJ2-1; 10 nucleotides align to TRBD1. The CDR3 runs 12 residues. From germline, CDR1 is SQVTM and CDR2 ANQGSEA. V lost 7 bases and J lost 3; bases outside the gene matches: 0. The CDR3 DNA sequence: TGCAGCGGGGACAGGGGCTACAATGAGCAGTTCTTC. It specifies CSGDRGYNEQFF.

Only a few counts were recorded for this clone. The chain carries TRBV5-1 and TRBJ2-4; 8 bases map to TRBD2. Trimming took 0 bases from V and 0 from J; bases not matched to a gene: 8. Germline V gene sequence: CDR1 SGHRS, CDR2 YFSETQ. The length of the CDR3 is 18 residues. In nucleotides, the CDR3 is TGCGCCAGCAGCTTGGGAACGGGGGGGCCCGGAGCCAAAAACATTCAGTACTTC. As protein: CASSLGTGGPGAKNIQYF.

The chain recombines TRBV16 with TRBJ1-1; weak D call: TRBD1 (6 bases). This CDR3 spans 15 amino acids. Germline-derived CDR1 and CDR2 are KGHSY and FQNENV. With 7 bases removed from V and 0 bases from J, the gap between germline ends came to 15 bases. The chain's CDR3 is CASTGQPLLNTEAFF. CDR3 nucleotides: TGTGCCAGCACTGGACAGCCACTCCTGAACACTGAAGCTTTCTTT. The full variable domain, rest sourced from reference TRBV16 and TRBJ1-1, is GEEVAQTPKHLVRGEGQKAKLYCAPIKGHSYVFWYQQVLKNEFKFLISFQNENVFDETGMPKERFSAKCLPNSPCSLEIQATKLEDSAVYFCASTGQPLLNTEAFFGQGTRLTVV.

This clone was found a few times. The junction and the germline gene differ at one end; a read error may be behind it. The CDR3 here is CASSLASGGGEETQYF. CDR3 DNA: TGTGCTAGCAGCCTTGCTAGCGGGGGAGGGGAAGAGACCCAGTACTTC. The chain has TRBV7-7 and TRBJ2-5; TRBD2 agrees at 10 bases. Per germline, CDR1 SSHAT and CDR2 FNYEAQ (reference sequence). The CDR3 totals 16 residues.

This clone was counted only a few times. The J gene is TRBJ2-1, the V gene TRBV5-6; D remains ambiguous. Germline V lookup: CDR1 SGHDT, CDR2 YYEEEE. This CDR3 is built from 14 residues. Trimming shortened V by 1 base and J by 8 bases, and 13 bases separated the two germline ends. The CDR3 region has the DNA TGTGCCAGCAGCTTGTGGGTCAGTTCCCATGAGCAGTTCTTC. It codes for CASSLWVSSHEQFF.

This clone was seen more than once but under ten times. The V and J genes are TRBV19 and TRBJ1-1; possible D gene TRBD1, 5 bases. This CDR3 region has 12 residues. V lost 7 bases, J lost 9 bases, and 15 bases lay in between. Per germline, CDR1 LNHDA and CDR2 SQIVND (reference sequence). The CDR3 sequence is CASTAGRGKAFF. The CDR3 coding sequence is TGTGCCAGTACCGCCGGGAGGGGAAAAGCTTTCTTT.

Only a few counts were recorded for this clone. V gene TRBV5-1 combines with J gene TRBJ2-3; 7 nucleotides align to TRBD1. The V and J ends lost 4 bases and 8 bases, in that order; junction bases with no gene match: 4. Germline V CDR1 and CDR2: SGHRS, YFSETQ. CDR3 size: 12 residues. CDR3 sequence reads: CASSPGQATQYF. The CDR3 region has the DNA TGCGCCAGCAGCCCTGGACAGGCTACGCAGTATTTT.

This chain uses TRBV2 with TRBJ1-6; perhaps TRBD1 as D (6 bases). CDR1 and CDR2 (germline): SNHLY, FYNNEI. V was pared by 1 base and J by 5 bases, with 12 bases between. The CDR3 loop spans 16 amino acids. The DNA of the CDR3 is TGTGCCAGCAGTGAAGAAAGAGGGGGGGATAATTCACCCCTCCACTTT. It yields the protein CASSEERGGDNSPLHF.

This clone occurred a few times. The chain combines TRBV7-9 with TRBJ2-7; no clear D. Looked up from germline, CDR1 is SEHNR and CDR2 is FQNEAQ (reference sequence). The CDR3 is 13 amino acids. V was trimmed by 2 bases and J by 1 base, leaving 6 bases between them. The CDR3 bases are TGTGCCAGCAGCTTAATCCATTCCTACGAGCAGTACTTC. It yields the protein CASSLIHSYEQYF.

The V gene is TRBV6-5, the J gene TRBJ2-3; D call uncertain. The CDR3 is 13 amino acids. Trimming pared 6 bases from V and 4 bases from J, leaving 11 bases between. Germline values: CDR1 MNHEY, CDR2 SVGAGI. The chain's CDR3 is CASRDRTADTQYF. The CDR3, as DNA: TGTGCCAGCAGGGACCGCACGGCAGATACGCAGTATTTT.

The chain employs TRBV7-2 and TRBJ1-4; TRBD1 aligns across 7 bases. With 5 bases clipped from V and 3 bases from J, the junction kept 3 bases outside the gene matches. Germline lookup yields CDR1 SGHTA and CDR2 FQGNSA. The CDR3 consists of 14 residues. The CDR3 loop reads CASSRGQSNEKLFF. The CDR3 DNA sequence: TGTGCCAGCAGCAGGGGACAGTCTAATGAAAAACTGTTTTTT.

The gene calls are TRBV5-1 and TRBJ1-3, with D tentatively TRBD1 (5 bases). V lost 4 bases and J 4 bases, leaving 9 bases between the germline ends. Germline assignment: CDR1 SGHRS and CDR2 YFSETQ. The CDR3 covers 13 residues. CDR3 sequence: CASSQNRGNTIYF. DNA of the CDR3: TGCGCCAGCAGCCAAAACAGGGGAAACACCATATATTTT.

Only a few counts were recorded for this clone. The chain employs TRBV7-2 and TRBJ2-1, with D possibly being TRBD1 or TRBD2 (5 bases each). Trimming pared 5 bases from V and 4 bases from J, leaving 18 bases between. CDR1 SGHTA and CDR2 FQGNSA come from the germline V gene. This CDR3 has 16 residues. The CDR3 spells CASSRDGGLNYNEQFF. In nucleotides, the CDR3 is TGTGCCAGCAGCAGGGACGGAGGTTTAAATTACAATGAGCAGTTCTTC.

The CDR3 DNA reads TGTGCCAGCAGCTTCTACAGTAACTATGGCTACACCTTC. Encoded protein: CASSFYSNYGYTF. The chain has TRBV7-2 and TRBJ1-2; D is uncertain. The CDR3 spans 13 residues. The V gene's germline CDR1 is SGHTA and CDR2 FQGNSA. V was shortened by 3 bases and J by 1 base, with 6 bases between the two germline ends.

In this sample, this clone turned up once. This rearrangement joins TRBV9 to TRBJ1-2, with 7 bases lining up with TRBD1. This CDR3 region has 14 residues. Germline V gene data show CDR1 as SGDLS and CDR2 as YYNGEE. V gave up 4 bases and J gave up 4 bases; unmatched junction bases: 7. CDR3 DNA: TGTGCCAGCAGCCCGGGACAGATCACCTATGGCTACACCTTC. Residues: CASSPGQITYGYTF.

In this sample, this clone turned up many times. V is TRBV7-8 and J is TRBJ2-1; no firm D call. This CDR3 contains 15 residues. Trimming left V 7 bases short and J 5 bases short, with 18 bases between. Germline V gives CDR1 SGHVS, CDR2 FQNEAQ. CDR3 in amino acids: CASIRWPTANNEQFF. As DNA, the CDR3 is TGTGCCAGCATCCGTTGGCCAACAGCGAACAATGAGCAGTTCTTC.

This clone was seen a few times. The V call is TRBV29-1, the J call TRBJ2-7; 7 bases agree with TRBD2. The trim removed 4 bases at V and 2 bases at J, leaving 2 bases unmatched. Germline loops: CDR1 SQVTM, CDR2 ANQGSEA. CDR3 length: 12 residues. CDR3 amino acids: CSVVRGTYEQYF. In DNA, the CDR3 is TGCAGCGTTGTGCGGGGGACCTACGAGCAGTACTTC.

The CDR3 here is CASSFTGVAFF. For the CDR3, the DNA is TGTGCCAGTAGTTTCACAGGGGTAGCTTTCTTT. The V gene is TRBV19, the J gene TRBJ1-1; TRBD1 matches 7 bases. Per the germline V gene, CDR1 is LNHDA and CDR2 is SQIVND (reference sequence). Losses at the gene ends were 5 bases for V and 10 bases for J; bases not matched to a gene: 4. The CDR3 loop spans 11 amino acids.

The chain uses TRBV28 and TRBJ1-6; a weak D match, TRBD1 (5 bases). Trimming stripped 3 bases from V and 7 bases from J, with 13 bases between. The CDR3 length is 15 residues. Germline values: CDR1 MDHEN, CDR2 SYDVKM. In DNA form, the CDR3 reads TGTGCCAGCAGTTTGGGGCAGGGAGGGAATTCACCCCTCCACTTT. It specifies CASSLGQGGNSPLHF. Complete variable domain (other parts from reference TRBV28 and TRBJ1-6): DVKVTQSSRYLVKRTGEKVFLECVQDMDHENMFWYRQDPGLGLRLIYFSYDVKMKEKGDIPEGYSVSREKKERFSLILESASTNQTSMYLCASSLGQGGNSPLHFGNGTRLTVT.

This clone was counted a few times. The identical CDR3 is also encoded by other nucleotide sequences in the sample. The V call is TRBV2, the J call TRBJ2-5; TRBD1 aligns across 7 bases. The CDR3 runs to 13 residues. Germline-derived CDR1 and CDR2 are SNHLY and FYNNEI. J was trimmed by 2 bases and V by 6 bases; bases with no gene match: 3. The CDR3 DNA reads as TGTGCCAGCAGGGGACAGCCTCAAGAGACCCAGTACTTC. Protein product: CASRGQPQETQYF.

This clone showed up just once. The chain has TRBV15 and TRBJ1-2; D possibly corresponds to TRBD1 (6 bases). CDR3 length equals 15 residues. V was shortened by 5 bases and J by 4 bases, with 17 bases between the two germline ends. Looked up from germline, CDR1 is LNHNV and CDR2 is YYDKDF (reference sequence). CDR3 amino acids: CATSRGGGTLYGYTF. CDR3 DNA: TGTGCCACCAGCCGAGGAGGCGGGACACTCTATGGCTACACCTTC.

Here the CDR3 reads CASSVEAGGDTKQYF. In nucleotides, the CDR3 is TGTGCCAGCAGCGTAGAGGCAGGGGGGGATACGAAGCAGTACTTC. This rearrangement joins TRBV9 to TRBJ2-7; D tentatively reads TRBD1 or TRBD2 (7 bases each). V was trimmed by 0 bases and J by 8 bases, leaving 18 bases between them. The germline V gene has CDR1 SGDLS and CDR2 YYNGEE. The CDR3 is 15 amino acids.

A note on this clone: Its ends do not fully match the called genes, so a read error is possible. The chain recombines TRBV18 with TRBJ1-6; D call uncertain. The CDR3 loop spans 13 amino acids. Germline lookup yields CDR1 KGHSH and CDR2 LQKENI. DNA for the CDR3: TGTGCCAGCTCCCCACCGACGGATTCACCCCTCCACTTT. Its protein product is CASSPPTDSPLHF.